The source of this T cell receptor (beta chain) is a study of tumor-infiltrating lymphocytes in primary liver carcinoma. Study-wide background: Every sample contained roughly 3.5 to 7.13 million productive TCRbeta reads, and these numbers were similar from one tissue type to another. The study's findings and limits: Pairs comparing tumor with adjacent tissue or blood overlapped less than pairs drawn from tumor regions.

As for this clonotype: Antigen specificity is unknown. This likely comes from a read error, as the CDR3 has no conserved phenylalanine or tryptophan at its end. The DNA is omitted, as the CDR3 cannot be located on it reliably, and the CDR3 follows TCRdb's listing.

The investigators made TCR beta cDNA from about 0.45 ug total RNA, using a constant-region primer. Three nested multiplex PCR rounds of slightly modified ARM-PCR generated TCR beta libraries. PCR rounds one and two used TRBV1-TRBV30 forward primers with a C-beta reverse primer for around 10 cycles each. TCRdb used MiXCR to reprocess the multiplex PCR reads, holding one entry per CDR3 protein. The sample has roughly 180,000 distinct CDR3 sequences, 50% to 75% seen once; the top ten hold approximately 70%. Blood RNA was derived from unsorted whole blood, and germline DNA was extracted too. The authors collected 3 to 5 milliliters of peripheral blood before surgery. Germline V lookup: CDR1 ENHRY, CDR2 SYGVKD. Including both end residues, the CDR3 is 13 amino acids long.

The clonotype comes from a man aged 35-49 years with primary liver carcinoma and hepatitis B virus infection. The rearrangement joins TRBV10-3 to TRBJ1-2; the DNA was not compared with TRBD1, the D call given in the table. Source material: peripheral blood. The CDR3 here is CAISPPGGDGYTL.